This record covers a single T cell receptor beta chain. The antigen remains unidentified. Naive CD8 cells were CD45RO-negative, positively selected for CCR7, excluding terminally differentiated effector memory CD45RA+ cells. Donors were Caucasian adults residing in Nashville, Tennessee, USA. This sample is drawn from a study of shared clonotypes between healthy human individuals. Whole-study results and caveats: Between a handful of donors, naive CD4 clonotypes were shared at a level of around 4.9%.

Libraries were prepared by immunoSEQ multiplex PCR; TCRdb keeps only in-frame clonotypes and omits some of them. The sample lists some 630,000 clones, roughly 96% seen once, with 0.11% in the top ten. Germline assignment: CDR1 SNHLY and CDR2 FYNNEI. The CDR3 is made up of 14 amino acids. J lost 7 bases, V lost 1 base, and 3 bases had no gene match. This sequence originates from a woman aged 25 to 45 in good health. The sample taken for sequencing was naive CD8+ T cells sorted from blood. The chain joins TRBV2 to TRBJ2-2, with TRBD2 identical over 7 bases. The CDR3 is CASSEGGSHGELFF. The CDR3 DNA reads TGTGCCAGCAGTGAAGGCGGGAGTCACGGGGAGCTGTTTTTT.